This TCR beta chain was sequenced in a study of OX40 agonist ivuxolimab in advanced cancers. In the study overall: Antecedent anti-PD-1, anti-PD-L1 or anti-CTLA-4 therapy was permissible, with under 50% having received some.

The germline V and J ends were trimmed by 5 bases and 5 bases, with 16 bases remaining between them. This CDR3 has 14 residues. Germline CDR1 SQVTM, CDR2 ANQGSEA. The assay was immunoSEQ multiplex PCR, and TCRdb's table has in-frame clones only and misses some. Here the sample spans fewer than 60,000 clones, roughly 80% being singletons. This sample comprised CD4+ or CD8+ T cells sorted from blood, obtained in a trial of the OX40 agonist ivuxolimab. The chain employs TRBV29-1 and TRBJ2-1; D perhaps matches TRBD2 (5 bases). The sequence was collected from an adult with an advanced solid tumor such as melanoma, head and neck, liver or kidney cancer. The CDR3 spells CSVKWRNDDNEQFF. The CDR3 bases are TGCAGCGTTAAATGGAGGAACGATGACAATGAGCAGTTCTTC.